This T cell receptor beta chain was obtained from a study of radiotherapy plus CTLA-4 blockade in lung cancer. At the level of the study: Objective responses were recorded in around 18% of patients, with disease control recorded in less than 40%. Findings and caveats of the study: After treatment with radiotherapy plus ipilimumab, TCR clones that came from the tumor expanded in blood. Best predicting response, reportedly, were early blood T cell clone dynamics, with interferon-beta.

As to this clone: Its antigen is unidentified.

Looked up from germline, CDR1 is MNHEY and CDR2 is SMNVEV (reference sequence). Unmatched junction bases numbered 8, after V lost 4 bases and J lost 5 bases. This CDR3 spans 15 amino acids. The method was immunoSEQ multiplex PCR; TCRdb's version includes in-frame clones alone and lacks a portion of them. The sample yields about 62,000 clones, approximately 79% seen once. Patients had chemo-refractory metastatic non-small-cell lung cancer and received focal radiation plus CTLA-4 blockade that used ipilimumab. The starting material was peripheral blood, obtained from a patient treated with radiotherapy plus ipilimumab. The source is a human donor with non-small cell lung cancer who had a complete response to radiotherapy plus ipilimumab. The chain couples TRBV27 to TRBJ2-7; 10 nucleotides line up with TRBD2. CDR3 nucleotides: TGTGCCAGCAGTTCAGGACTAGCGGTTCCTAACGAGCAGTACTTC. Protein product: CASSSGLAVPNEQYF.